This T cell receptor beta chain is drawn from a study of T-cell reconstitution after alpha-beta-depleted transplantation in children. CDR3 length equals 15 residues. Germline V CDR1 and CDR2: LGHNA, YSLEER. V shed 0 bases and J 5 bases; nucleotides not matched to a gene: 0. The table lists this clonotype with many counts. Unique molecular identifiers were incorporated during preparation of the TCRbeta library. TCRdb called the PCR reads again in MiXCR, with one record for every CDR3 protein. In the table there are approximately 300,000 distinct CDR3 sequences, roughly 10% of which are singletons. The receptor was derived from a male patient between 2 and 15 years old who had a stem cell transplant for chronic granulomatous disease, so the T cells may come from the graft donor. The chain employs TRBV4-3 and TRBJ2-1; 11 bases fit TRBD2. Sequences were derived from peripheral blood, sampled 180 days after TCRalphabeta/CD19-depleted stem cell transplant. The CDR3 nucleotides are TGCGCCAGCAGCCAAGAGGGACTAGCGGACAATGAGCAGTTCTTC. As protein: CASSQEGLADNEQFF.